These 28 T cell receptor beta chains were sequenced from one sample in a study of cytomegalovirus exposure and HLA in healthy donors. The PCR made use of 60 Vbeta and 13 Jbeta primers. The repertoire was sequenced with immunoSEQ multiplex PCR; TCRdb's copy has only in-frame clones and lacks some. In the table there are around 200,000 clones, over 70% of which are singletons. Sample: PBMCs. These receptors all stem from a female donor in good health and CMV-seronegative.

This rearrangement joins TRBV7-3 to TRBJ1-1; 7 nucleotides match TRBD1. Germline assignment: CDR1 SGHTA and CDR2 FQGTGA. V lost 3 bases to trimming and J lost 4 bases; unmatched junction nucleotides: 2. This CDR3 has 13 residues. The CDR3 here is CASSLTGTTEAFF. For the CDR3, the DNA is TGTGCCAGCAGCTTGACAGGGACCACTGAAGCTTTCTTT.

The gene calls are TRBV28 and TRBJ1-5; a possible D gene is TRBD1 (6 bases). The germline V and J ends were trimmed by 5 bases and 11 bases, with 25 bases remaining between them. Germline lookup yields CDR1 MDHEN and CDR2 SYDVKM. This CDR3 contains 16 residues. The CDR3 here is CASSLITGLFDEAQHF. CDR3 DNA: TGTGCCAGCAGTCTCATAACAGGGTTGTTCGATGAGGCCCAGCATTTT.

This chain uses TRBV9 with TRBJ2-3; D might be TRBD1 (7 bases). V lost 5 bases, J lost 11 bases, and 15 bases lay in between. Per germline, CDR1 SGDLS and CDR2 YYNGEE. CDR3 size: 12 residues. For the CDR3, the DNA is TGTGCCAGCAGTTCCCGACAGGGAGGGCAGTATTTT. Amino acids: CASSSRQGGQYF.

This sequence joins TRBV6-5 and TRBJ2-1; D gene ambiguous. CDR1 and CDR2 from the germline V gene are MNHEY and SVGAGI. The CDR3 extends over 12 amino acids. Between the trimmed V and J ends, which lost 10 bases and 2 bases, there was a span of 9 bases. This CDR3 reads CATRAPYNEQFF. The CDR3 DNA follows: TGTGCCACCAGAGCCCCCTACAATGAGCAGTTCTTC.

The J gene is TRBJ1-4, the V gene TRBV2, with D possibly TRBD1 on 5 matching bases. V lost 8 bases to trimming and J lost 0 bases, with 10 bases between them. Germline V gene lookup returns CDR1 SNHLY and CDR2 FYNNEI. The CDR3 extends over 14 amino acids. The CDR3 region is CASYRQTTNEKLFF. DNA of the CDR3: TGTGCCAGCTACAGACAGACAACTAATGAAAAACTGTTTTTT. Full variable domain (remainder filled in from reference TRBV2 and TRBJ1-4): EPEVTQTPSHQVTQMGQEVILRCVPISNHLYFYWYRQILGQKVEFLVSFYNNEISEKSEIFDDQFSVERPDGSNFTLKIRSTKLEDSAMYFCASYRQTTNEKLFFGSGTQLSVL.

This chain links TRBV2 with TRBJ1-1; D ambiguous. The V end was cut by 7 bases, the J end by 3 bases, with 15 bases between. In germline, CDR1 is SNHLY, CDR2 FYNNEI. The CDR3 extends over 14 amino acids. The CDR3 bases are TGTGCCAGCACGAATCTTCAACATTACACTGAAGCTTTCTTT. Encoded protein: CASTNLQHYTEAFF.

This clone was found once. The chain recombines TRBV10-2 with TRBJ1-4; D call uncertain. The CDR3 is 14 amino acids. The germline V gene encodes CDR1 WSHSY and CDR2 SAAADI. V was pared by 6 bases and J by 7 bases, with 15 bases between. CDR3 DNA sequence: TGCGCCAGCAGCCCAGACACCCTGGGTGAAAAACTGTTTTTT. Translation: CASSPDTLGEKLFF.

This clone was seen only once. The rearrangement links TRBV27 to TRBJ2-3; 7 bases fit TRBD2. Looked up from germline, CDR1 is MNHEY and CDR2 is SMNVEV (reference sequence). The V segment lost 3 bases and the J segment 1 base; nucleotides outside the gene matches: 4. CDR3 length: 15 residues. CDR3 DNA sequence: TGTGCCAGCAGTTTTGGTAGCGGGCGCACAGATACGCAGTATTTT. As protein: CASSFGSGRTDTQYF.

The chain has TRBV7-9 and TRBJ2-2; D call uncertain. Germline V gives CDR1 SEHNR, CDR2 FQNEAQ (reference sequence). This CDR3 is 14 amino acids long. The V end lost 6 bases, the J end lost 2 bases, and 10 bases lay between the germline ends. CDR3 sequence: CASSPDTNTGELFF. CDR3 nucleotide sequence: TGTGCCAGCAGTCCCGACACTAACACCGGGGAGCTGTTTTTT.

The chain recombines TRBV7-2 with TRBJ1-2; 9 bases align to TRBD1. Looked up from germline, CDR1 is SGHTA and CDR2 is FQGNSA. V trimming: 1 base; J trimming: 8 bases; junction bases outside the gene matches: 11. The CDR3 contains 16 residues. The CDR3 loop is CASSLVLLSDRGGYTF. The CDR3 nucleotides are TGTGCCAGCAGCTTAGTTCTGCTTTCGGACAGGGGCGGCTACACCTTC.

This chain links TRBV28 with TRBJ1-1, with TRBD1 identical over 7 bases. The V segment lost 6 bases and the J segment 5 bases; nucleotides outside the gene matches: 6. Germline loops: CDR1 MDHEN, CDR2 SYDVKM. There are 13 residues in the CDR3. The CDR3 DNA sequence: TGTGCCAGCAGGAAGACAGGGACGACTGAAGCTTTCTTT. Translating gives CASRKTGTTEAFF.

In regard to this clone: The same CDR3 also results from other DNA sequences found in this sample. The chain has TRBV27 and TRBJ1-1; the D is unclear. V lost 6 bases and J lost 1, with 9 bases in between. This CDR3 comprises 13 residues. From germline, CDR1 is MNHEY and CDR2 SMNVEV (reference sequence). CDR3 protein: CASSLSRNTEAFF. In DNA form, the CDR3 reads TGTGCCAGCAGCTTAAGTAGGAACACTGAAGCTTTCTTT.

With respect to this clone: Other DNA sequences in the sample encode the same CDR3. The chain joins TRBV2 to TRBJ1-6; D gene unclear. Between the trimmed V and J ends, which lost 2 bases and 3 bases, there was a span of 8 bases. The CDR3 has 15 amino acids. CDR1 SNHLY and CDR2 FYNNEI come from the germline V gene. In DNA form, the CDR3 reads TGTGCCAGCAGTGAAACCGAGCACTATAATTCACCCCTCCACTTT. Its protein product is CASSETEHYNSPLHF.

This chain connects TRBV28 to TRBJ1-3, with TRBD1 as a possible D gene (5 bases). The germline gives CDR1 MDHEN, CDR2 SYDVKM. The V end lost 6 bases, the J end lost 0 bases, and 9 bases lay between the germline ends. This CDR3 comprises 14 residues. CDR3 in DNA: TGTGCCAGCAGCGGGACTTACTCTGGAAACACCATATATTTT. Its protein product is CASSGTYSGNTIYF.

This clone was detected only a few times. V usage is TRBV7-2 and J usage is TRBJ2-1; 12 positions agree with TRBD2. V lost 2 bases to trimming and J lost 5 bases; unmatched junction nucleotides: 1. The CDR3 sequence is 15 residues long. Germline-derived CDR1 and CDR2 are SGHTA and FQGNSA. CDR3 in DNA: TGTGCCAGCAGCTTACTAGCGGGGGGGCACAATGAGCAGTTCTTC. Translated, it gives CASSLLAGGHNEQFF.

The chain joins TRBV27 to TRBJ2-7; TRBD2 aligns across 12 bases. The germline V gene encodes CDR1 MNHEY and CDR2 SMNVEV (reference sequence). V lost 7 bases, J lost 4 bases, and 14 bases stayed unmatched. This CDR3 has 17 residues. For the CDR3, the DNA is TGTGCCAGCAAAAGTCTAGCGGGAGGGCCCGTTTGGTACGAGCAGTACTTC. Translation: CASKSLAGGPVWYEQYF.

The chain recombines TRBV6-6 with TRBJ1-2; no reliable D call. This CDR3 comprises 15 residues. V was trimmed by 0 bases and J by 2 bases, leaving 10 bases between them. Germline values: CDR1 MNHNY, CDR2 SVGAGI (reference sequence). The CDR3 reads CASSYSTAGNYGYTF. The CDR3 nucleotides read TGTGCCAGCAGTTACTCGACGGCGGGCAACTATGGCTACACCTTC.

The genes are TRBV27 and TRBJ2-1, with 8 positions matching TRBD2. In germline, CDR1 is MNHEY, CDR2 SMNVEV (reference sequence). This CDR3 has 15 residues. V lost 6 bases, J lost 3 bases, and 7 bases stayed unmatched. CDR3 coding DNA: TGTGCCAGCAGAAGCGGGAGTGGTATCTACAATGAGCAGTTCTTC. Translated, it gives CASRSGSGIYNEQFF.

To note about this clone: This sample includes further DNA sequences coding for the same CDR3. V and J are TRBV4-1 and TRBJ2-3; possible D gene TRBD1, 5 bases. The CDR3 loop spans 14 amino acids. Germline lookup yields CDR1 MGHRA and CDR2 YSYEKL. V lost 4 bases and J 4 bases, leaving 12 bases between the germline ends. In DNA form, the CDR3 reads TGCGCCAGCAGCCTGATAGGGGTTGCAGATACGCAGTATTTT. Translated, it gives CASSLIGVADTQYF.

The count of this clone is one. V gene TRBV6-7 combines with J gene TRBJ1-2, with TRBD1 matching 7 bases. TRBV6-7 is noted as an ORF with a role that remains uncertain. This CDR3 comprises 13 residues. V lost 11 bases and J lost 4; bases outside the gene matches: 10. CDR3 DNA: TGTGCCGGGACGAGGGGGCATACCTATGGCTACACCTTC. This translates into CAGTRGHTYGYTF.

This clone appeared a few times. The rearrangement joins TRBV6-5 to TRBJ2-1; TRBD2 matches at 8 bases. This CDR3 contains 15 residues. Per the germline V gene, CDR1 is MNHEY and CDR2 is SVGAGI. With V trimmed by 2 bases and J by 9 bases, 9 bases remained unmatched. Here the CDR3 reads CASSYGFGGEVEQFF. DNA for the CDR3: TGTGCCAGCAGTTACGGTTTCGGGGGGGAGGTTGAGCAGTTCTTC.

This chain joins TRBV11-1 and TRBJ1-2; TRBD1 matches 7 bases. The CDR3 has 13 amino acids. CDR1 and CDR2 from the germline V gene are SGHAT and FQDESV (reference sequence). With 5 bases clipped from V and 8 bases from J, the junction kept 8 bases outside the gene matches. The chain's CDR3 is CASSRQGTGGYTF. The CDR3 nucleotides are TGTGCCAGCAGCCGACAGGGAACGGGAGGCTACACCTTC.

This clone came up once. The V gene is TRBV9, the J gene TRBJ2-5; D might be TRBD1 (5 bases). V lost 4 bases and J 2 bases, leaving 12 bases between the germline ends. The CDR3 is 14 residues long. The V gene's germline CDR1 is SGDLS and CDR2 YYNGEE. CDR3 residues: CASSPERGQETQYF. The CDR3 DNA reads TGTGCCAGCAGCCCAGAAAGGGGACAAGAGACCCAGTACTTC.

The chain couples TRBV29-1 to TRBJ2-7; tentative D call: TRBD2 (5 bases). The CDR3 sequence is 12 residues long. V was trimmed by 1 base and J by 2 bases, leaving 6 bases between them. Germline lookup yields CDR1 SQVTM and CDR2 ANQGSEA. The chain's CDR3 is CSVEAGTYEQYF. The DNA of the CDR3 is TGCAGCGTTGAAGCGGGGACCTACGAGCAGTACTTC.

The chain links TRBV7-9 to TRBJ1-5, with D possibly matching TRBD1 (5 bases). V was cut by 5 bases and J by 9 bases, with 17 bases left in between. This CDR3 has 14 residues. In germline, CDR1 is SEHNR, CDR2 FQNEAQ (reference sequence). The DNA of the CDR3 is TGTGCCAGCAGCCCGATAGGGGTCGGCAGGCCCCAGCATTTT. Encoded protein: CASSPIGVGRPQHF.

The chain couples TRBV7-6 to TRBJ2-5, with 11 bases that match TRBD2. The end of the DNA fits TRBJ2-7 better, so the J call may be wrong. The germline gives CDR1 SGHVS, CDR2 FNYEAQ. This CDR3 is 16 amino acids long. In DNA, the CDR3 is TGTGCCAGCAGCCCCAGGAGACTAGCGGGGATTTACGAGCAGTACTTC. It translates to CASSPRRLAGIYEQYF.

The CDR3 DNA sequence: TGCGCCAGCAGCTTGGGGGGGGTCATAGGTGAAAAACTGTTTTTT. The encoded protein is CASSLGGVIGEKLFF. The rearrangement uses TRBV5-1 and TRBJ1-4, with D tentatively TRBD1 (5 bases). This CDR3 comprises 15 residues. V shed 0 bases and J shed 7 bases, with 13 bases lying between them. The V gene's germline CDR1 is SGHRS and CDR2 YFSETQ.

The chain is built from TRBV5-1 and TRBJ2-7; 10 bases fit TRBD1. The CDR3 is 12 amino acids. V lost 3 bases, J lost 6 bases, and 0 bases stayed unmatched. The germline CDR1 and CDR2 sequences are SGHRS and YFSETQ. The CDR3 bases are TGCGCCAGCAGCTGGGACAGGGGCGAGCAGTACTTC. Translated, it gives CASSWDRGEQYF.